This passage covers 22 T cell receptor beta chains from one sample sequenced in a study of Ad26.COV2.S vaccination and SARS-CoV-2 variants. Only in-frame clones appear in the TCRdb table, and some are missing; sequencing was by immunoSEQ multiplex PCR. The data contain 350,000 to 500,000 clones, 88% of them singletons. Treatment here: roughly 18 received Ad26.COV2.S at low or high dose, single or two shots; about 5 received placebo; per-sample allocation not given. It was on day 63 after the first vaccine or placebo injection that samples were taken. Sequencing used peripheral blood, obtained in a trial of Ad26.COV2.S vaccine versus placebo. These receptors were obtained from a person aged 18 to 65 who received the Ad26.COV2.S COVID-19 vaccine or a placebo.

The CDR3: CASSYFGSSGNTIYF. DNA for the CDR3: TGTGCCAGCAGTTACTTCGGGTCCTCTGGAAACACCATATATTTT. V usage is TRBV6-2 or TRBV6-3 and J usage is TRBJ1-3; unclear D gene. V was clipped by 1 base and J by 0 bases, with 7 bases between them. CDR1 and CDR2 (germline): MNHEY, SVGEGT. CDR3 size: 15 residues.

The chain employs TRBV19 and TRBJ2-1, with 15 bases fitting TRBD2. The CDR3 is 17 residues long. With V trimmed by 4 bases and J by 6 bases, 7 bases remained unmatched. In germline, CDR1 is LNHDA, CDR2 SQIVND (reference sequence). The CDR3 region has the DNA TGTGCCAGTAGTAGATTGGGACTAGCGGGGGGCCTCAATGAGCAGTTCTTC. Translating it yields CASSRLGLAGGLNEQFF.

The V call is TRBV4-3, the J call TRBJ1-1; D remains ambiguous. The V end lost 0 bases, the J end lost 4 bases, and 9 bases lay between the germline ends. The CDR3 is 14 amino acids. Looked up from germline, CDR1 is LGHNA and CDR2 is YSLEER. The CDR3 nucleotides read TGCGCCAGCAGCCAAGATGGCCAGCGCACTGAAGCTTTCTTT. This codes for CASSQDGQRTEAFF.

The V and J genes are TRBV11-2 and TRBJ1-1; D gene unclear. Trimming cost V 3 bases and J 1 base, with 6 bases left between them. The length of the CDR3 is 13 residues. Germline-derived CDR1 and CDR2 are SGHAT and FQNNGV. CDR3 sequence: CASSFRENTEAFF. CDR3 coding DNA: TGTGCCAGCAGCTTTCGGGAGAACACTGAAGCTTTCTTT.

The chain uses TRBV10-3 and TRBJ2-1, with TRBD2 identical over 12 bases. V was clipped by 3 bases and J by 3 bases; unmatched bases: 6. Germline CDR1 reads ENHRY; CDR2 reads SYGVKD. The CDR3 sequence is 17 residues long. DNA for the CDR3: TGTGCCATCAGTGATCGACTAGCGGGGGCCTACTACAATGAGCAGTTCTTC. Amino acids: CAISDRLAGAYYNEQFF.

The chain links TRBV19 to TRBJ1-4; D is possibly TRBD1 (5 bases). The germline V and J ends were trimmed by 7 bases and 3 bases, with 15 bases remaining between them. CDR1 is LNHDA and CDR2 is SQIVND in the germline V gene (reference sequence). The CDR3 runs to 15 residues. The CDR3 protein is CASMARGPANEKLFF. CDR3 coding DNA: TGTGCCAGTATGGCCCGGGGCCCAGCTAATGAAAAACTGTTTTTT.

The chain's CDR3 is CASSLKQTGNHLNTEAFF. CDR3 coding DNA: TGTGCCAGCAGCTTAAAACAGACAGGGAATCACCTGAACACTGAAGCTTTCTTT. The genes are TRBV7-6 and TRBJ1-1; TRBD1 aligns across 7 bases. This CDR3 has 18 amino acids. V was clipped by 2 bases and J by 0 bases; unmatched bases: 12. Looked up from germline, CDR1 is SGHVS and CDR2 is FNYEAQ.

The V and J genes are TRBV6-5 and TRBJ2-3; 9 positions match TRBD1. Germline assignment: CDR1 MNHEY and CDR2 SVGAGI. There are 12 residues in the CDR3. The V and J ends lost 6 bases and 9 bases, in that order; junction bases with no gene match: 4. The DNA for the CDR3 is TGTGCCAGCAGCCTGGACAGGGGCACGCAGTATTTT. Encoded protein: CASSLDRGTQYF.

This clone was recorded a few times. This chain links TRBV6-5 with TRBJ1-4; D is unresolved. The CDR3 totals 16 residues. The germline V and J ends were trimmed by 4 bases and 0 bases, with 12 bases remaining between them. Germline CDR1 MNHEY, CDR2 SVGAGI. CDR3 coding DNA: TGTGCCAGCAGTTCCCACTCCCCAGCAACTAATGAAAAACTGTTTTTT. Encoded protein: CASSSHSPATNEKLFF.

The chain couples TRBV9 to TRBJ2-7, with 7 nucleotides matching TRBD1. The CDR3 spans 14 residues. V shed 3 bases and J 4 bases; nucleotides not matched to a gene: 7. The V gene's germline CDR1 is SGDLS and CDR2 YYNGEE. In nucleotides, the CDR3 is TGTGCCAGCAGCGCAGGGGGAACAGCATACGAGCAGTACTTC. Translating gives CASSAGGTAYEQYF.

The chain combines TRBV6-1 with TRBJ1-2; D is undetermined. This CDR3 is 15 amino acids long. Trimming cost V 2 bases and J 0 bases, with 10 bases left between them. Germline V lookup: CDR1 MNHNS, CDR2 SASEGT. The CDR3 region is CASSEWQRANYGYTF. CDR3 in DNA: TGTGCCAGCAGTGAATGGCAGAGAGCTAACTATGGCTACACCTTC.

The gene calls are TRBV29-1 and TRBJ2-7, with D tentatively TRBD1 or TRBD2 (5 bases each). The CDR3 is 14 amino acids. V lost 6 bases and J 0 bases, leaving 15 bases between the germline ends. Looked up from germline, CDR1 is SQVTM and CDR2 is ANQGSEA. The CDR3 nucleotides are TGCAGCGTGGTAACCGGGGCCGACTCCTACGAGCAGTACTTC. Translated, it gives CSVVTGADSYEQYF.

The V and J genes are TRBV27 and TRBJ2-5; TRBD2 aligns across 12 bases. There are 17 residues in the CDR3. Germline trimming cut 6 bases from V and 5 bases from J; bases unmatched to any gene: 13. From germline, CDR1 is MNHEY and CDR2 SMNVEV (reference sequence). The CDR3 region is CASRPTSGGFWRETQYF. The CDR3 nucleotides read TGTGCCAGCAGGCCGACTAGCGGGGGTTTCTGGAGGGAGACCCAGTACTTC.

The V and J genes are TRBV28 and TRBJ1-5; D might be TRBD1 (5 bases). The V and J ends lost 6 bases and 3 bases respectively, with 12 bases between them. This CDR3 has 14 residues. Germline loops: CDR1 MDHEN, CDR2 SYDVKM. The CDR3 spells CASSKGRFNQPQHF. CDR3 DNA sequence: TGTGCCAGCAGCAAGGGACGGTTCAATCAGCCCCAGCATTTT.

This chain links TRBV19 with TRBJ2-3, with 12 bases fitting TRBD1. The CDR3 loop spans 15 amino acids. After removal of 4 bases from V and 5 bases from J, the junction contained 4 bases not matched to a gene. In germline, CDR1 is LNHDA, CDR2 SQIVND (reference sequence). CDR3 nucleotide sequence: TGTGCCAGTAGTACCGGGACAGGGGGCATAGATACGCAGTATTTT. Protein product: CASSTGTGGIDTQYF.

The CDR3 DNA reads as TGTGCCAGCAGCTTAAGGTTTGACAGGGCATTACCAGATACGCAGTATTTT. Translation: CASSLRFDRALPDTQYF. The rearrangement links TRBV7-2 to TRBJ2-3; 7 bases are a match to TRBD1. The CDR3 runs to 17 residues. J lost 4 bases, V lost 2 bases, and 12 bases had no gene match. Germline CDR1 SGHTA, CDR2 FQGNSA.

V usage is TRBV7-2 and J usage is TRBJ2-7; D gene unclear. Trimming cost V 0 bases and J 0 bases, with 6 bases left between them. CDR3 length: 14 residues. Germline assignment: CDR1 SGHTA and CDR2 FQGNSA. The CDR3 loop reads CASSLAGSSYEQYF. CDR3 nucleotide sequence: TGTGCCAGCAGCTTAGCGGGTAGCTCCTACGAGCAGTACTTC.

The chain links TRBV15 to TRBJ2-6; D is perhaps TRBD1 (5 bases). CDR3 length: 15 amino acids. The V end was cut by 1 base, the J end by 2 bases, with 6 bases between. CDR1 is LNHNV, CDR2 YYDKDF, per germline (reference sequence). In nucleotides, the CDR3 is TGTGCCACCAGCAGAGCGACAGCTGGGGCCAACGTCCTGACTTTC. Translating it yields CATSRATAGANVLTF.

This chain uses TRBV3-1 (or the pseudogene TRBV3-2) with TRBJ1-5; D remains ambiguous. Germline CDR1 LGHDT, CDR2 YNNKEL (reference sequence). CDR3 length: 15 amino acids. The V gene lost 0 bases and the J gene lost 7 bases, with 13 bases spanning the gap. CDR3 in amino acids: CASSQDLVTGQPQHF. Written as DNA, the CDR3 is TGTGCCAGCAGCCAAGATCTGGTAACGGGACAGCCCCAGCATTTT.

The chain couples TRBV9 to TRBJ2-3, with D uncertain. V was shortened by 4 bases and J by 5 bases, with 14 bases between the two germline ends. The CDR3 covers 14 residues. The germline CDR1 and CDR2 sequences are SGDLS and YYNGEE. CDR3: CASSLLTRLDTQYF. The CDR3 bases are TGTGCCAGCAGCCTCCTGACCCGATTAGATACGCAGTATTTT.

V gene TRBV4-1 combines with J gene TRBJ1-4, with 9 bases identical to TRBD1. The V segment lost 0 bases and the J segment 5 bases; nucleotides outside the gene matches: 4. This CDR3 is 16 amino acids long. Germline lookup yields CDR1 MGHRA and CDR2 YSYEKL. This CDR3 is CASSQDSGTGNEKLFF. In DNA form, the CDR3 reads TGCGCCAGCAGCCAAGATTCCGGGACAGGGAATGAAAAACTGTTTTTT.

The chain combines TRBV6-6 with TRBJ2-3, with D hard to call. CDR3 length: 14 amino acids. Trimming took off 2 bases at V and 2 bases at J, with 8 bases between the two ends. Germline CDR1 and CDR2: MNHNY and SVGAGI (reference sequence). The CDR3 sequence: CASSYSPYTDTQYF. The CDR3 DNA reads TGTGCCAGCAGTTACAGTCCTTACACAGATACGCAGTATTTT.